This T cell receptor (beta chain) emerged from a study of cytomegalovirus exposure and HLA in healthy donors. Study-wide results and limits: Being indistinguishable, some V segments were excluded, TRBV6-2 and TRBV6-3 among them. The dataset shows that most TCR sequences were rare, while some public TCRs occurred in many donors.

13 Jbeta primers and 60 Vbeta primers were used for the PCR. This table comes from immunoSEQ multiplex PCR, and its TCRdb copy is limited to in-frame clones, with some not included. The sample has 99,000 or so clones; roughly 80% are singletons. Unmatched junction bases numbered 4, after V lost 1 base and J lost 4 bases. Germline V lookup: CDR1 MDHEN, CDR2 SYDVKM. CDR3 length equals 16 residues. As for the donors, each was a healthy bone marrow donor. As for this clone: Its antigen is not known.

The sequence was obtained from a man aged 30 to 45 in good health and CMV-seropositive. The sequenced sample was PBMCs. The rearrangement links TRBV28 to TRBJ1-6; TRBD1 aligns across 7 bases. CDR3 loop: CASSLYWGQYNSPLHF. CDR3 nucleotides: TGTGCCAGCAGTTTATATTGGGGACAGTATAATTCACCCCTCCACTTT.